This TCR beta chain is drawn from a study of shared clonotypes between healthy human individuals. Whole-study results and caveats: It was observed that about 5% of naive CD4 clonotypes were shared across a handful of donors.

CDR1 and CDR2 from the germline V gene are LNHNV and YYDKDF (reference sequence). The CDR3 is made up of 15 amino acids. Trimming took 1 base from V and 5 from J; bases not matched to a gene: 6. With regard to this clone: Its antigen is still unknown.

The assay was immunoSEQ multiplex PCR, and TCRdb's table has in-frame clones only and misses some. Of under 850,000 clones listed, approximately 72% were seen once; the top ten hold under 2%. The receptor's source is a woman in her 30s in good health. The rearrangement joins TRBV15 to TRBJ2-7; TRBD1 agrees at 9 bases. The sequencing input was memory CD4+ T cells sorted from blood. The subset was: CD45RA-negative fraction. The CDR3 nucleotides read TGTGCCACCAGCAGAGTTGGGACAGGGAACCACGAGCAGTACTTC. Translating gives CATSRVGTGNHEQYF.